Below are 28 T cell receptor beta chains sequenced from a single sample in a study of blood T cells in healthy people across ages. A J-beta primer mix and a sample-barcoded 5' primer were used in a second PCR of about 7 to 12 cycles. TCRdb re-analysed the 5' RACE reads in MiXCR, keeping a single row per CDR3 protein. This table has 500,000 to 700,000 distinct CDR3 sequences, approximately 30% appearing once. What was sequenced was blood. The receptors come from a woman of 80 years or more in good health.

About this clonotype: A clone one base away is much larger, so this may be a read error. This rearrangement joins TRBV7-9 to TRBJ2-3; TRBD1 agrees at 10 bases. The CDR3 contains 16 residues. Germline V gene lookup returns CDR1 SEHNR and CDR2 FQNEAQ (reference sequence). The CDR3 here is CAGSPAGQGGRDTQYF. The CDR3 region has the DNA TGTGCCGGCAGCCCAGCAGGACAGGGGGGGCGAGATACGCAGTATTTT.

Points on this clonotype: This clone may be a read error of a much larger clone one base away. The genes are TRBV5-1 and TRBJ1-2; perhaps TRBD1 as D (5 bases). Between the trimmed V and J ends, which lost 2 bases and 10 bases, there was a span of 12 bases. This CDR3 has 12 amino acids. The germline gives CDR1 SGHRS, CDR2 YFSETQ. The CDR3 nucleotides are TGCGCCAGCAGCTTAGGGGAGCATGACTACACCTTC. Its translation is CASSLGEHDYTF.

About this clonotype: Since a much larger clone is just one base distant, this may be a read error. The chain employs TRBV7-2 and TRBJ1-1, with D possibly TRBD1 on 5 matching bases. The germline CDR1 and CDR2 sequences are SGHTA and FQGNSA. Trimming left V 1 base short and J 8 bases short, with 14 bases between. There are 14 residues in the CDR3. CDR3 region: CASSLGGTSQEAFF. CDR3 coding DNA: TGTGCCAGCAGCTTAGGGGGGACCAGCCAGGAAGCTTTCTTT.

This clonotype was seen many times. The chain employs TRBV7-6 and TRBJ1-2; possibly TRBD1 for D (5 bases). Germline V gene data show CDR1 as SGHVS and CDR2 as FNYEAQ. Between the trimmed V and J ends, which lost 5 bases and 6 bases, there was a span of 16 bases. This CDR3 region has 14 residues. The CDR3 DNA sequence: TGTGCCAGCAGCCACGGAGTTTTAGGGGATGGCTACACCTTC. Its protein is CASSHGVLGDGYTF.

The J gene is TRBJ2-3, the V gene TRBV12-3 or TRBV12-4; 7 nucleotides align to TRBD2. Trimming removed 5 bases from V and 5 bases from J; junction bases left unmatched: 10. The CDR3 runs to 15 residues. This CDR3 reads CASSPGGRAGDTQYF. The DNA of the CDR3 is TGTGCCAGCAGTCCCGGGGGGAGAGCCGGAGATACGCAGTATTTT.

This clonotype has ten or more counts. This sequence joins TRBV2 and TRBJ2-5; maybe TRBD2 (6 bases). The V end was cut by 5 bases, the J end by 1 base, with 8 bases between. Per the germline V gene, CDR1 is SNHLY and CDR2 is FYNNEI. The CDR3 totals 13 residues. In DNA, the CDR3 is TGTGCCAGCAGTCGGACTACCCAAGAGACCCAGTACTTC. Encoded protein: CASSRTTQETQYF.

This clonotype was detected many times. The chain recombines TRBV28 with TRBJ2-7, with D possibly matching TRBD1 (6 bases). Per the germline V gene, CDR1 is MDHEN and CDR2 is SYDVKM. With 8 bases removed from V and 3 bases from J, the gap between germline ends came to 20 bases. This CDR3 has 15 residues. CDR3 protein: CASGFTLGAFYEQYF. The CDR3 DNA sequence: TGTGCCAGCGGGTTCACGTTGGGGGCTTTCTACGAGCAGTACTTC.

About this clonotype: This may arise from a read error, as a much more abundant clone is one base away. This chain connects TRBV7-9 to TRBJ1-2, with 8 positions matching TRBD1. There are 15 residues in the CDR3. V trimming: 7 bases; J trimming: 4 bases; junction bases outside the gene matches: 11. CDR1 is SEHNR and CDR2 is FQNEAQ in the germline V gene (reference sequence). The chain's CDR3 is CASNDRTGGIYGYTF. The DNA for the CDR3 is TGTGCCAGCAACGATCGAACAGGGGGAATCTATGGCTACACCTTC.

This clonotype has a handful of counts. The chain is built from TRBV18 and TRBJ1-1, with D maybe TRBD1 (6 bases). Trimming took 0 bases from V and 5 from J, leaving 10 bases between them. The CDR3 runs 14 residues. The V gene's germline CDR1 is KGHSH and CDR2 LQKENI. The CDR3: CASSPPWGLTEAFF. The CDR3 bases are TGTGCCAGCTCACCACCCTGGGGGCTGACTGAAGCTTTCTTT.

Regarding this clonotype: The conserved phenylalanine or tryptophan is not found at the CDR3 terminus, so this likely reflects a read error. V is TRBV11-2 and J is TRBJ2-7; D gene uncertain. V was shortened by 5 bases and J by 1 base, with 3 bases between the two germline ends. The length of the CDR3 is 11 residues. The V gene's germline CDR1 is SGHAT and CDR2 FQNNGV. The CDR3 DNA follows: TGTGCCAGCAGCGTGTCCTACGAGCAGTACTTG. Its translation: CASSVSYEQYL.

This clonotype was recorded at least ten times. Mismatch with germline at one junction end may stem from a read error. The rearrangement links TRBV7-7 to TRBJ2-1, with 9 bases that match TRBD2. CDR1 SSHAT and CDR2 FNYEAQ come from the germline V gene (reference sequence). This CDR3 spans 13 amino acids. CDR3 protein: CASSNPAGGEQFF. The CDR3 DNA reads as TGTGCTAGCAGCAACCCCGCGGGAGGGGAGCAGTTCTTC. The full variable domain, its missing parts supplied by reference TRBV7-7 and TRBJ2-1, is GAGVSQSPRYKVTKRGQDVTLRCDPISSHATLYWYQQALGQGPEFLTYFNYEAQPDKSGLPSDRFSAERPEGSISTLTIQRTEQRDSAMYRCASSNPAGGEQFFGPGTRLTVL.

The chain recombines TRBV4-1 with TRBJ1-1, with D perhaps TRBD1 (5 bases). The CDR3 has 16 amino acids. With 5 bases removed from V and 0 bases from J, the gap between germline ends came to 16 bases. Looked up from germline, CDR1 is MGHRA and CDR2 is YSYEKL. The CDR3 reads CASSKGSLGMNTEAFF. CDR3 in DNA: TGCGCCAGCAGCAAGGGGTCTTTGGGAATGAACACTGAAGCTTTCTTT.

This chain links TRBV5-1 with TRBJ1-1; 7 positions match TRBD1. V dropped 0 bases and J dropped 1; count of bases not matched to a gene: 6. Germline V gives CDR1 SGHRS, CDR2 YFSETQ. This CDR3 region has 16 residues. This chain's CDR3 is CASSLASGGGNTEAFF. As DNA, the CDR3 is TGCGCCAGCAGCTTGGCGTCAGGGGGAGGGAACACTGAAGCTTTCTTT.

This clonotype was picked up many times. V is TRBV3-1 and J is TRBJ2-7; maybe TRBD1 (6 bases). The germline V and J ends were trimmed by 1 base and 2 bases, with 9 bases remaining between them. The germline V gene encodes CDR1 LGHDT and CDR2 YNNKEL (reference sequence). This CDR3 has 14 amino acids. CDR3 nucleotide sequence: TGTGCCAGCAGCCAAGCAACAGGGACCTACGAGCAGTACTTC. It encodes CASSQATGTYEQYF.

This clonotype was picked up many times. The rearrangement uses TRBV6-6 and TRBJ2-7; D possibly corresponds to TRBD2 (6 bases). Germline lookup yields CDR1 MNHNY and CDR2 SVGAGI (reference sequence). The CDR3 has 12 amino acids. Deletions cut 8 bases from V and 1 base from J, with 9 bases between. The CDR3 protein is CASGGFSYEQYF. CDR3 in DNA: TGTGCCAGCGGGGGGTTTTCCTACGAGCAGTACTTC.

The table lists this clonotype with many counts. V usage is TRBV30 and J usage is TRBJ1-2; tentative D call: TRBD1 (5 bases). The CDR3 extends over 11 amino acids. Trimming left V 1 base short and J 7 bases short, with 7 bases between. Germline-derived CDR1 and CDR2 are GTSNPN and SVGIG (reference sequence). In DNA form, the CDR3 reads TGTGCCTGGAGTGCCGGGGGTGGCTACACCTTC. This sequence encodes CAWSAGGGYTF.

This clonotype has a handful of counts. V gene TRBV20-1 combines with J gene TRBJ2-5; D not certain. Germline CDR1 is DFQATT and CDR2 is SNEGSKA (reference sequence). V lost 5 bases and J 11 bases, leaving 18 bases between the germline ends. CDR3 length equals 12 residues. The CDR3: CSAVPWANEQYF. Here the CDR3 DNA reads TGCAGTGCTGTCCCCTGGGCCAATGAGCAGTACTTC.

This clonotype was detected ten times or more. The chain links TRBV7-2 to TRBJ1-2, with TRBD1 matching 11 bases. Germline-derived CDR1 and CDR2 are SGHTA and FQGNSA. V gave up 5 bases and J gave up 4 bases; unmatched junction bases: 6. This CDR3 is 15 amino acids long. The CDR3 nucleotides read TGTGCCAGCAGCAGGGGGACAGGGGGTTTCTATGGCTACACCTTC. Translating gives CASSRGTGGFYGYTF.

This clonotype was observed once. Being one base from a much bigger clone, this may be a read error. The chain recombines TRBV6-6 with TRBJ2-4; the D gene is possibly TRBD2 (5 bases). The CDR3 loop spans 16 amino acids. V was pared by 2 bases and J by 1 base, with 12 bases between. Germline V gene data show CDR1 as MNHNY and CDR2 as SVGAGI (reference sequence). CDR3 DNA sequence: TGTGCCAGCAGTTACCAGACGGAGGCGGCCAAAAACATTCAGTACTTC. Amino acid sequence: CASSYQTEAAKNIQYF.

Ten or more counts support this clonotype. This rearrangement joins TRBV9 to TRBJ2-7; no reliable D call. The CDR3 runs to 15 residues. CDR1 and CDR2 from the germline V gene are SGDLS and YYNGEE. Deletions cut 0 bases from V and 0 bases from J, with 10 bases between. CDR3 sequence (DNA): TGTGCCAGCAGCGTAGGGATCCTTCGCTCCTACGAGCAGTACTTC. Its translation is CASSVGILRSYEQYF.

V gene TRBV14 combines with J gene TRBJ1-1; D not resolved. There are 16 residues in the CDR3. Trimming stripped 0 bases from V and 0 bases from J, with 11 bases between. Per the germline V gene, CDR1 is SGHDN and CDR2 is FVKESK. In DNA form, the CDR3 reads TGTGCCAGCAGCCAAGACATAGGGCGGATGAACACTGAAGCTTTCTTT. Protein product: CASSQDIGRMNTEAFF.

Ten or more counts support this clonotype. CDR3 residues: CSAQGQGVGGYTF. CDR3 DNA sequence: TGCAGTGCCCAAGGACAAGGGGTGGGTGGCTACACCTTC. V is TRBV20-1 and J is TRBJ1-2, with a tentative D call TRBD1 (5 bases). Germline assignment: CDR1 DFQATT and CDR2 SNEGSKA (reference sequence). The CDR3 runs to 13 residues. V was cut by 6 bases and J by 7 bases, with 18 bases left in between.

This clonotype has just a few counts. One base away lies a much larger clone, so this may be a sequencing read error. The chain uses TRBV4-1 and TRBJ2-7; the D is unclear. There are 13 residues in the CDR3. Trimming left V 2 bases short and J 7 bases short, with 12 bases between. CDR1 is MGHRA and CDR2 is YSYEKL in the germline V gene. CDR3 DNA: TGCGCCAGCAGCCAATCCGGCGCTCCTGAGCAGTACTTC. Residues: CASSQSGAPEQYF.

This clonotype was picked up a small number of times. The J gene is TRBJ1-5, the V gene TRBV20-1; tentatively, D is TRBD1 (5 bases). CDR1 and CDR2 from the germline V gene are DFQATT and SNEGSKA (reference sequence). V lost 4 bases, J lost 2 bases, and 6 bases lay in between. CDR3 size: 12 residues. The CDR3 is CSATRGNQPQHF. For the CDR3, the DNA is TGCAGTGCTACCAGGGGCAATCAGCCCCAGCATTTT.

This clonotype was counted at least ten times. The CDR3 sequence is CASSYWPSGGDYTDTQYF. In nucleotides, the CDR3 is TGTGCCAGCAGTTACTGGCCTAGCGGGGGAGATTACACAGATACGCAGTATTTT. The genes are TRBV6-5 and TRBJ2-3; 10 bases are a match to TRBD2. The CDR3 is made up of 18 amino acids. Per the germline V gene, CDR1 is MNHEY and CDR2 is SVGAGI. V was clipped by 1 base and J by 2 bases; unmatched bases: 9.

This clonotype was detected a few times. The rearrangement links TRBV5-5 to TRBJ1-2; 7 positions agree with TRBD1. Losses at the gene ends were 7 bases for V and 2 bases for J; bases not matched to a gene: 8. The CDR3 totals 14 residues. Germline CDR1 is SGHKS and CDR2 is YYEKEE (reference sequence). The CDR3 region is CASGQPGQNYGYTF. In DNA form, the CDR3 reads TGTGCCAGCGGCCAACCGGGACAGAACTATGGCTACACCTTC. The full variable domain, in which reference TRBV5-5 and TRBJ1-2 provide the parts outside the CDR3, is DAGVTQSPTHLIKTRGQQVTLRCSPISGHKSVSWYQQVLGQGPQFIFQYYEKEERGRGNFPDRFSARQFPNYSSELNVNALLLGDSALYLCASGQPGQNYGYTFGSGTRLTVV.

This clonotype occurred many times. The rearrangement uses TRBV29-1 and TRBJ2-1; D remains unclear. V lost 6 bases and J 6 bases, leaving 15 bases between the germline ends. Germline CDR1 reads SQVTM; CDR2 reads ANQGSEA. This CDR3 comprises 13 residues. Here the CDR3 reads CSVEPGSTNEQFF. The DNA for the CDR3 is TGCAGCGTGGAGCCGGGTTCGACCAATGAGCAGTTCTTC.

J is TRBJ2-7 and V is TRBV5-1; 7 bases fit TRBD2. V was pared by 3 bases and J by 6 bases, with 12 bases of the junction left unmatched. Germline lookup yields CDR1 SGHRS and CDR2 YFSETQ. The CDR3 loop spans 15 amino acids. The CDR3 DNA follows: TGCGCCAGCAGCTACATACCGGGGGGACCGAGCGAGCAGTACTTC. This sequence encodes CASSYIPGGPSEQYF.